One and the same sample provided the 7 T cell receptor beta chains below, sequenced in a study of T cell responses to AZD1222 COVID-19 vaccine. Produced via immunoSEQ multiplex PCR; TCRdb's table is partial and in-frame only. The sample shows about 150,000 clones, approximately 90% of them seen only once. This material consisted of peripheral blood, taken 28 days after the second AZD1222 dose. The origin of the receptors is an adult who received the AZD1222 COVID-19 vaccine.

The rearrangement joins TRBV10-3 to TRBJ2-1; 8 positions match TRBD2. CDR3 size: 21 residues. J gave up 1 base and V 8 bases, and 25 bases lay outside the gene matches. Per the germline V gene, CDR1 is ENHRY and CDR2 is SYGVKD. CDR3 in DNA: TGTGCCATCGGCCCTGGACTACGGGGGCGGGAGGAGGGAAATTCCTACAATGAGCAGTTCTTC. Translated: CAIGPGLRGREEGNSYNEQFF.

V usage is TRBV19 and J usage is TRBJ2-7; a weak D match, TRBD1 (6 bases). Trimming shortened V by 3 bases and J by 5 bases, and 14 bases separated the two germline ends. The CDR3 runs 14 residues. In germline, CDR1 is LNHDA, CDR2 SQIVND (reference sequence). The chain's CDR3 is CASSIQGRQNEQYF. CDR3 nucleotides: TGTGCCAGTAGTATTCAGGGGCGGCAGAACGAGCAGTACTTC.

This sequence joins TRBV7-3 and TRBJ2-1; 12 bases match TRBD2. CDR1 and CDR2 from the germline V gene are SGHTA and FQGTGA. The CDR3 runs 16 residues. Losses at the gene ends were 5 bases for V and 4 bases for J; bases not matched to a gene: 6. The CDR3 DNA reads TGTGCCAGCAGCCCAAGGGGACTAGCGGGTTACAATGAGCAGTTCTTC. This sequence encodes CASSPRGLAGYNEQFF.

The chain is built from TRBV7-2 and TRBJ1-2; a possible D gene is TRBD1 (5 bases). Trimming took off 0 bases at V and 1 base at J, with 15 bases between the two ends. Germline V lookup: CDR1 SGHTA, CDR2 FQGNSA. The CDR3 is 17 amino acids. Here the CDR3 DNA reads TGTGCCAGCAGCTTAGCGTCCCCTAAACAGGATAACTATGGCTACACCTTC. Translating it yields CASSLASPKQDNYGYTF.

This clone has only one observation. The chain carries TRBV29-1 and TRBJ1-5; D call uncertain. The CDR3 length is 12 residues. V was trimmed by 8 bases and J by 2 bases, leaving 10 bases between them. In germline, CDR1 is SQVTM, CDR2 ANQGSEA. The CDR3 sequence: CSTISGNQPQHF. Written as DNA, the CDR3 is TGCAGCACGATTAGTGGCAATCAGCCCCAGCATTTT.

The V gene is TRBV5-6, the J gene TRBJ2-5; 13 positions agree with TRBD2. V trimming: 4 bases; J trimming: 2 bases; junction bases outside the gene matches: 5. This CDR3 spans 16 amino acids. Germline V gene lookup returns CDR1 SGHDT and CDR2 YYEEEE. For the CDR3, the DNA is TGTGCCAGCAGCCTAGTGGGACTAGCGGGGCAAGAGACCCAGTACTTC. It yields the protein CASSLVGLAGQETQYF. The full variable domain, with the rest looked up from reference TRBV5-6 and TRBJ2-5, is DAGVTQSPTHLIKTRGQQVTLRCSPKSGHDTVSWYQQALGQGPQFIFQYYEEEERQRGNFPDRFSGHQFPNYSSELNVNALLLGDSALYLCASSLVGLAGQETQYFGPGTRLLVL.

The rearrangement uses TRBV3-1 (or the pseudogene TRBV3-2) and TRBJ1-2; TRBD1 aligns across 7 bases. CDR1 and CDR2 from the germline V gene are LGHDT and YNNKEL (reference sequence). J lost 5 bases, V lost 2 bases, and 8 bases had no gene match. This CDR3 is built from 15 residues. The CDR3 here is CASSQSPGQRYGYTF. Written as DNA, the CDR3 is TGTGCCAGCAGCCAATCCCCGGGACAGCGGTATGGCTACACCTTC.